The 24 T cell receptor beta chains given below trace back to one sample, sequenced in a study of CD8 T cells in ankylosing spondylitis. Via MiXCR, TCRdb re-called the 5' RACE reads, giving one row per CDR3 protein. The sample consists of 700,000 to 850,000 distinct CDR3 sequences, 12% of them appearing once. Overall study findings and caveats: A motif in TCR beta, a set of under ten highly homologous variants, appeared characteristic of ankylosing spondylitis blood.

Their antigens are not known. The sequenced sample consisted of blood, either unsorted or a sorted T cell fraction (not recorded which). These receptors all stem from a male donor with ankylosing spondylitis.

This clonotype came up many times. V usage is TRBV20-1 and J usage is TRBJ2-7; no clear D gene. The CDR3 loop spans 14 amino acids. The V end was cut by 6 bases, the J end by 3 bases, with 18 bases between. CDR1 is DFQATT, CDR2 SNEGSKA, per germline (reference sequence). The CDR3 is CSAPGVAKGYEQYF. The CDR3 coding sequence is TGCAGTGCCCCTGGGGTCGCTAAAGGCTACGAGCAGTACTTC.

The CDR3 protein is CASSLNTIADTEAFF. CDR3 coding DNA: TGTGCCAGCAGCTTGAATACCATAGCGGACACTGAAGCTTTCTTT. V is TRBV7-3 and J is TRBJ1-1; D remains ambiguous. The CDR3 has 15 amino acids. Trimming cost V 3 bases and J 3 bases, with 14 bases left between them. Per germline, CDR1 SGHTA and CDR2 FQGTGA.

This rearrangement joins TRBV20-1 to TRBJ2-2; 11 nucleotides line up with TRBD2. CDR3 size: 15 residues. The J segment lost 0 bases and the V segment lost 3 bases, leaving 0 bases of the junction unmatched. The germline V gene encodes CDR1 DFQATT and CDR2 SNEGSKA (reference sequence). The CDR3 DNA is TGCAGTGCTAGGACTAGCGGGACGAACACCGGGGAGCTGTTTTTT. Protein sequence: CSARTSGTNTGELFF.

The V call is TRBV18, the J call TRBJ2-7, with TRBD1 matching 8 bases. This CDR3 is built from 15 residues. CDR1 and CDR2 from the germline V gene are KGHSH and LQKENI. After removal of 6 bases from V and 6 bases from J, the junction contained 13 bases not matched to a gene. The DNA for the CDR3 is TGTGCCAGCTCGCCCCAATACTTGGGACAGGCCGAGCAGTACTTC. Its protein product is CASSPQYLGQAEQYF.

This clonotype was picked up many times. The chain joins TRBV10-3 to TRBJ2-1, with D uncertain. CDR3 length equals 15 residues. V was clipped by 3 bases and J by 0 bases, with 9 bases between them. Germline lookup yields CDR1 ENHRY and CDR2 SYGVKD. The CDR3 is CAISDGGSSYNEQFF. CDR3 DNA sequence: TGTGCCATCAGTGATGGCGGAAGCTCCTACAATGAGCAGTTCTTC.

In its sample, this clonotype was seen a few times. This chain links TRBV6-5 with TRBJ1-1; D remains unclear. V was pared by 8 bases and J by 4 bases, with 8 bases between. Germline lookup yields CDR1 MNHEY and CDR2 SVGAGI. The CDR3 contains 11 residues. CDR3 amino acids: CASQALTEAFF. As DNA, the CDR3 is TGTGCCAGCCAGGCCCTCACTGAAGCTTTCTTT.

This clonotype has a handful of counts. CDR3 sequence (DNA): TGCAGTGCTAGAAGGGGAGCGGAGACCCAGTACTTC. Translated, it gives CSARRGAETQYF. The rearrangement uses TRBV20-1 and TRBJ2-5; D may correspond to TRBD1 or TRBD2 (5 bases each). The CDR3 runs 12 residues. Trimming stripped 2 bases from V and 5 bases from J, with 9 bases between. Germline CDR1 reads DFQATT; CDR2 reads SNEGSKA (reference sequence).

V usage is TRBV20-1 and J usage is TRBJ2-1, with 8 bases aligning to TRBD1. This CDR3 has 15 amino acids. The germline V gene has CDR1 DFQATT and CDR2 SNEGSKA (reference sequence). V lost 6 bases and J lost 5; bases outside the gene matches: 12. This CDR3 is CSAKNPGQADNEQFF. CDR3 in DNA: TGCAGTGCCAAGAACCCGGGACAGGCAGACAATGAGCAGTTCTTC.

The CDR3 DNA sequence: TGCAGTGCGCTGCTAGCGGGCACCTACGAGCAGTACTTC. Its protein is CSALLAGTYEQYF. The V call is TRBV20-1, the J call TRBJ2-7; TRBD2 matches 8 bases. The CDR3 has 13 residues. V lost 6 bases and J lost 2; bases outside the gene matches: 6. Germline CDR1 is DFQATT and CDR2 is SNEGSKA (reference sequence).

The CDR3, as DNA: TGCGCCAGCAGCTTCGCTACAGGGGGGTTCTACGAGCAGTACTTC. Translated, it gives CASSFATGGFYEQYF. The V and J genes are TRBV5-1 and TRBJ2-7, with 8 bases identical to TRBD1. The CDR3 has 15 residues. The J segment lost 3 bases and the V segment lost 2 bases, leaving 7 bases of the junction unmatched. Germline CDR1 reads SGHRS; CDR2 reads YFSETQ.

The chain carries TRBV6-5 and TRBJ2-3; D is undetermined. The CDR3 is 14 residues long. Germline lookup yields CDR1 MNHEY and CDR2 SVGAGI. Deletions cut 0 bases from V and 6 bases from J, with 10 bases between. The CDR3 DNA is TGTGCCAGCAGTTACTCGGCCCAAGGGGATACGCAGTATTTT. The encoded protein is CASSYSAQGDTQYF.

This clonotype was counted a few times. The chain combines TRBV20-1 with TRBJ1-5; maybe TRBD1 (5 bases). Germline values: CDR1 DFQATT, CDR2 SNEGSKA (reference sequence). Trimming shortened V by 1 base and J by 1 base, and 11 bases separated the two germline ends. CDR3 length: 15 residues. The DNA of the CDR3 is TGCAGTGCTAGAGTCCAGGGATGGAGCAATCAGCCCCAGCATTTT. Its translation is CSARVQGWSNQPQHF.

The chain carries TRBV20-1 and TRBJ1-5; D not resolved. The CDR3 is 15 amino acids. Trimming cost V 4 bases and J 5 bases, with 18 bases left between them. Per the germline V gene, CDR1 is DFQATT and CDR2 is SNEGSKA (reference sequence). CDR3 DNA sequence: TGCAGTGCTAAGCGAACAGCCTTGCGAGATCAGCCCCAGCATTTT. Translated, it gives CSAKRTALRDQPQHF.

This clonotype was counted only a few times. The chain carries TRBV4-2 and TRBJ1-1; no clear D. The germline V and J ends were trimmed by 1 base and 5 bases, with 11 bases remaining between them. The CDR3 consists of 14 residues. Germline V lookup: CDR1 LGHNA, CDR2 YNFKEQ. CDR3 in amino acids: CASSQGTLGTEAFF. The CDR3 DNA follows: TGTGCCAGCAGCCAAGGGACCTTGGGGACTGAAGCTTTCTTT.

CDR3 loop: CASSPGATGGLETQYF. CDR3 sequence (DNA): TGTGCCAGCAGCCCCGGGGCCACAGGAGGTTTGGAGACCCAGTACTTC. The rearrangement uses TRBV11-1 and TRBJ2-5, with D perhaps being TRBD1 or TRBD2 (5 bases each). Germline CDR1 and CDR2: SGHAT and FQDESV (reference sequence). This CDR3 is 16 amino acids long. The V end lost 5 bases, the J end lost 5 bases, and 21 bases lay between the germline ends.

The CDR3 here is CSVPEGIADTQYF. CDR3 DNA: TGCAGCGTCCCGGAGGGGATCGCAGATACGCAGTATTTT. The chain uses TRBV20-1 and TRBJ2-3; D possibly corresponds to TRBD2 (6 bases). Germline assignment: CDR1 DFQATT and CDR2 SNEGSKA (reference sequence). CDR3 length: 13 amino acids.

This clonotype came up a few times. The chain is built from TRBV20-1 and TRBJ1-6, with TRBD1 identical over 7 bases. Germline V gives CDR1 DFQATT, CDR2 SNEGSKA (reference sequence). V trimming: 1 base; J trimming: 9 bases; junction bases outside the gene matches: 9. This CDR3 is 15 amino acids long. This CDR3 is CSARVKGAKGSPLHF. The CDR3 DNA follows: TGCAGTGCTAGAGTTAAGGGGGCGAAGGGTTCACCCCTCCACTTT.

This clonotype was counted ten times or more. This chain connects TRBV12-3 or TRBV12-4 to TRBJ1-1, with D possibly matching TRBD1 (5 bases). Trimming took off 6 bases at V and 1 base at J, with 9 bases between the two ends. The CDR3 is made up of 13 amino acids. The DNA for the CDR3 is TGTGCCAGCAGGGATCAGGGGAACACTGAAGCTTTCTTT. It specifies CASRDQGNTEAFF.

The genes are TRBV3-1 and TRBJ1-4; possibly TRBD1 for D (6 bases). Germline lookup yields CDR1 LGHDT and CDR2 YNNKEL (reference sequence). There are 15 residues in the CDR3. The ends were cut back, 1 base at V and 8 bases at J, with 14 bases in the middle. The CDR3 coding sequence is TGTGCCAGCAGCCAAGGACCGGACAGTCGCGAAAAACTGTTTTTT. This encodes CASSQGPDSREKLFF. Full variable domain (rest looked up from reference TRBV3-1 and TRBJ1-4): DTAVSQTPKYLVTQMGNDKSIKCEQNLGHDTMYWYKQDSKKFLKIMFSYNNKELIINETVPNRFSPKSPDKAHLNLHINSLELGDSAVYFCASSQGPDSREKLFFGSGTQLSVL.

The V gene is TRBV6-2 or TRBV6-3, the J gene TRBJ2-5, with 11 bases aligning to TRBD2. Germline values: CDR1 MNHEY, CDR2 SVGEGT. This CDR3 is built from 16 residues. V dropped 5 bases and J dropped 5; count of bases not matched to a gene: 10. CDR3 region: CASSTTSGSPVETQYF. In DNA, the CDR3 is TGTGCCAGCAGTACCACTAGCGGGAGTCCCGTGGAGACCCAGTACTTC.

This clonotype was detected many times. CDR3 nucleotide sequence: TGCAGTGCTAGTTACGGACGAGGGGAAAAACTGTTTTTT. This sequence encodes CSASYGRGEKLFF. V is TRBV20-1 and J is TRBJ1-4; no clear D gene. V lost 3 bases, J lost 8 bases, and 13 bases lay in between. The CDR3 totals 13 residues. CDR1 is DFQATT, CDR2 SNEGSKA, per germline (reference sequence).

This clonotype was picked up a small number of times. V gene TRBV7-6 combines with J gene TRBJ1-5; D unclear. Germline assignment: CDR1 SGHVS and CDR2 FNYEAQ. The CDR3 runs 13 residues. Deletions cut 5 bases from V and 6 bases from J, with 11 bases between. In DNA, the CDR3 is TGTGCCAGCAGCGCCGCCGATGGTCAGCCCCAGCATTTT. It is translated as CASSAADGQPQHF.

The table lists this clonotype with a few counts. V usage is TRBV20-1 and J usage is TRBJ2-3; 16 bases map to TRBD2. CDR1 and CDR2 from the germline V gene are DFQATT and SNEGSKA (reference sequence). This CDR3 comprises 18 residues. Trimming cost V 3 bases and J 4 bases; bases outside gene matches: 10. The CDR3 sequence: CSASDLPGLAGGPDTQYF. The CDR3 coding sequence is TGCAGTGCTAGCGACTTACCGGGACTAGCGGGAGGGCCAGATACGCAGTATTTT.

This clonotype was found a few times. This chain connects TRBV15 to TRBJ2-3, with 12 bases lining up with TRBD2. Germline assignment: CDR1 LNHNV and CDR2 YYDKDF (reference sequence). Trimming took 3 bases from V and 0 from J; bases not matched to a gene: 1. The CDR3 spans 16 residues. The CDR3 coding sequence is TGTGCCACCAGCAGGGGACTAGCGGGTAGCACAGATACGCAGTATTTT. It is translated as CATSRGLAGSTDTQYF.